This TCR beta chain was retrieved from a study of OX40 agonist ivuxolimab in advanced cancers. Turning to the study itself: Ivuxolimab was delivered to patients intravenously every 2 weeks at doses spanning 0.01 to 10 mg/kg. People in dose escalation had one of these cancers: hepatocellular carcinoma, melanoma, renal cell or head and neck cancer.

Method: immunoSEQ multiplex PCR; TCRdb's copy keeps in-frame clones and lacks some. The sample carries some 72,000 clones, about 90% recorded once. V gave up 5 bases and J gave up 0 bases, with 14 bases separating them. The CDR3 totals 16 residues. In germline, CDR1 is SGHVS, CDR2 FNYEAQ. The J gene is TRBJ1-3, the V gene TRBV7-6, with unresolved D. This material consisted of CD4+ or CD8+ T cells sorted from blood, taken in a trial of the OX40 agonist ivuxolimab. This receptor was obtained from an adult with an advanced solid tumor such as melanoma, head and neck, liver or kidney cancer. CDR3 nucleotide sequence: TGTGCCAGCAGCCATGTCCGGGGAAGCTCTGGAAACACCATATATTTT. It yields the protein CASSHVRGSSGNTIYF.